Described below is a single TCR beta chain sequence and its context. This sample was included in a study of blood T cell repertoires in COVID-19. The CDR3 loop spans 13 amino acids. CDR1 is MRHNA, CDR2 SNTAGT, per germline. After removal of 6 bases from V and 8 bases from J, the junction contained 7 bases not matched to a gene. The data were produced by immunoSEQ multiplex PCR, yet TCRdb's version contains in-frame clones alone and is incomplete. The sample has 150,000 or so clones, about 79% seen once. This sequence was found in a woman between 50 and 59 years old who had recovered from COVID-19. The V gene is TRBV6-4, the J gene TRBJ1-2, with 9 bases aligning to TRBD1. The sample taken for sequencing was PBMCs or T cells enriched from blood (not recorded which). CDR3 protein: CASRGQGSGGYTF. In DNA, the CDR3 is TGTGCCAGCAGGGGACAGGGAAGTGGCGGCTACACCTTC.